This T cell receptor (beta chain) was captured in a study of blood T cell repertoires in COVID-19. Whole-study context: COVID-19 samples collected from the United States, Italy and Spain covered acute and convalescent phases.

Sequencing used immunoSEQ multiplex PCR; TCRdb keeps in-frame clones, though not all of them. The data contain around 220,000 clones, around 84% of them seen just once; the ten biggest clones take up 6.5% to 9%. Trimming cost V 7 bases and J 2 bases, with 14 bases left between them. The CDR3 has 14 residues. Germline V gives CDR1 LNHDA, CDR2 SQIVND (reference sequence). What was sequenced was PBMCs or T cells enriched from blood (not recorded which). This TCR derives from a woman aged 40 to 50 with acute COVID-19. The chain is built from TRBV19 and TRBJ1-2, with a weak D call TRBD1 (5 bases). The CDR3 bases are TGTGCCAGTAATCAGGGTGGTGGGAACTATGGCTACACCTTC. Translation: CASNQGGGNYGYTF.